The clone carrying this T cell receptor beta chain was counted only a few times. As yet, its antigen is unknown. Looked up from germline, CDR1 is MNHEY and CDR2 is SVGEGT. V lost 2 bases, J lost 0 bases, and 10 bases lay in between. The CDR3 is 16 amino acids. The sample comes from a study of glioma-infiltrating T cells. TCR alpha and beta CDR3 regions were amplified from RNA using iRepertoire nested multiplex PCR. One entry per CDR3 protein results from TCRdb running MiXCR on the multiplex PCR reads. The table includes about 410,000 distinct CDR3 sequences, 41% detected once. General observations from the study: Gliomas, especially low-grade, showed above-expected tissue-blood divergence; non-neoplastic patients showed below. Patients with low tissue-blood divergence carried a signature set of shared blood CDR3 motifs.

The chain is built from TRBV6-2 or TRBV6-3 and TRBJ2-2, with D perhaps TRBD1 (6 bases). The TCR sequence derives from a human donor with low-grade glioma or glioblastoma, undergoing nonglioma brain surgery, or in good health (not recorded which). The sequenced sample was glioma tissue, nonneoplastic brain tissue, or PBMCs (not recorded which). DNA for the CDR3: TGTGCCAGCAGTTACGGGGACACGCCGAACACCGGGGAGCTGTTTTTT. Residues: CASSYGDTPNTGELFF.